This T cell receptor (beta chain) was retrieved from a study of blood T cell repertoires in COVID-19. Study in general: T cells, B-cell-depleted T cells, or PBMCs provided the cDNA or gDNA that served as material.

All enrollees were roughly 18 to 95 years old and from under 25 US areas. Recovery meant two consecutive negative NP/OP PCR tests, professional clearance, or resolved symptoms. Germline assignment: CDR1 LNHDA and CDR2 SQIVND (reference sequence). This CDR3 spans 16 amino acids. The V and J ends lost 3 bases and 4 bases respectively, with 18 bases between them. Authors' methods: Nucleated cell counts were estimated from reference gene primer amplification. The assay was immunoSEQ multiplex PCR, and TCRdb's table has in-frame clones only and misses some. From that table come the V and J calls and clone size; the DNA was used to work out D and trimming. The sample has roughly 330,000 clones; around 87% are singletons.

This chain links TRBV19 with TRBJ1-2; weak D call: TRBD1 (5 bases). The sequenced sample consisted of PBMCs or T cells enriched from blood (not recorded which). The sequence came from a woman aged 25 to 39 who had recovered from COVID-19. CDR3 residues: CASSMIFQGMSYGYTF. CDR3 bases: TGTGCCAGTAGTATGATATTTCAGGGCATGAGCTATGGCTACACCTTC.